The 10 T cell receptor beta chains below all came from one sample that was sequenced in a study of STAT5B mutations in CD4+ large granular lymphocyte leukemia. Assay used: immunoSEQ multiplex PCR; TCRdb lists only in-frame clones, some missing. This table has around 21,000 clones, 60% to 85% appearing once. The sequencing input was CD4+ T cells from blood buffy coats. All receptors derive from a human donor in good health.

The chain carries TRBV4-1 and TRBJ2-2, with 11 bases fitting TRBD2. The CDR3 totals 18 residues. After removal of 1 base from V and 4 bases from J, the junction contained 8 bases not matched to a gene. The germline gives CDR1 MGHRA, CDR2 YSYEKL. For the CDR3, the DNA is TGCGCCAGCAGCCAAGGAAAACTAGCGGGAGCGGGCACCGGGGAGCTGTTTTTT. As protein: CASSQGKLAGAGTGELFF.

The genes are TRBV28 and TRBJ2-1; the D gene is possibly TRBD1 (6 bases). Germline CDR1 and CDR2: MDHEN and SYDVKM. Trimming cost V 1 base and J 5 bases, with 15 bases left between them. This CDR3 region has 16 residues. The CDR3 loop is CASSLSGQGNHNEQFF. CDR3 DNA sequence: TGTGCCAGCAGTTTATCAGGGCAGGGGAACCACAATGAGCAGTTCTTC.

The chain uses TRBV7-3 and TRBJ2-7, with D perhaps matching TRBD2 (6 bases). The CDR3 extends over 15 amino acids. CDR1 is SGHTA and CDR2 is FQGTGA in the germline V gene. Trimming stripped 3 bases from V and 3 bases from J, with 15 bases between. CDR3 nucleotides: TGTGCCAGCAGCTTCTCGGGAGATAGTCGCTACGAGCAGTACTTC. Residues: CASSFSGDSRYEQYF. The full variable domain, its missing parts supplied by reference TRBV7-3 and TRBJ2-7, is GAGVSQTPSNKVTEKGKYVELRCDPISGHTALYWYRQSLGQGPEFLIYFQGTGAADDSGLPNDRFFAVRPEGSVSTLKIQRTERGDSAVYLCASSFSGDSRYEQYFGPGTRLTVT.

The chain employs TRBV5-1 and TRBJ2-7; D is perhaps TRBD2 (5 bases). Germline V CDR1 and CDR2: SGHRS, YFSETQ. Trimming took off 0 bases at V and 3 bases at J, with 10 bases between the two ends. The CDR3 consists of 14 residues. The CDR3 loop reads CASSLEAENYEQYF. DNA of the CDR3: TGCGCCAGCAGCTTGGAAGCGGAGAACTACGAGCAGTACTTC.

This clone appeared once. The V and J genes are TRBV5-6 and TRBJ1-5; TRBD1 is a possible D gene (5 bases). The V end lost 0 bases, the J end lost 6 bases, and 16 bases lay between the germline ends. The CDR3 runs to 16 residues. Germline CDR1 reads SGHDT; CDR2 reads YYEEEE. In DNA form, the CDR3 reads TGTGCCAGCAGCTTGGGGGGACGGACGGGGGTTCAGCCCCAGCATTTT. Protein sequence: CASSLGGRTGVQPQHF.

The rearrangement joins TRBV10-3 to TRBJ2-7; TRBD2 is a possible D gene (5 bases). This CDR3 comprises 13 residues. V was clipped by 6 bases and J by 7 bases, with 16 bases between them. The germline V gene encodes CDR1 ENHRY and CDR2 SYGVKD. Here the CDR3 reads CAISPQVGGEQYF. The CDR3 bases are TGTGCCATCAGCCCGCAGGTAGGCGGGGAGCAGTACTTC.

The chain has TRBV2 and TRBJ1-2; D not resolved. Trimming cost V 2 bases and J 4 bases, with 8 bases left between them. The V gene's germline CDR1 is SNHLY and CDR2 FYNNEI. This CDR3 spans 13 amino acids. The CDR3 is CASSERPSYGYTF. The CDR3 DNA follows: TGTGCCAGCAGTGAAAGGCCCTCCTATGGCTACACCTTC.

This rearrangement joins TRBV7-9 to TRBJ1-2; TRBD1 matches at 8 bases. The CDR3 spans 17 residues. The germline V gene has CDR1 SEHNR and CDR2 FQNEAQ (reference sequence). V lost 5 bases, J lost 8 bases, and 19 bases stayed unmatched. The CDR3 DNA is TGTGCCAGCAGCCACTTTCCCAGGGGGCGCGGCTCTTTCGGCTACACCTTC. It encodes CASSHFPRGRGSFGYTF.

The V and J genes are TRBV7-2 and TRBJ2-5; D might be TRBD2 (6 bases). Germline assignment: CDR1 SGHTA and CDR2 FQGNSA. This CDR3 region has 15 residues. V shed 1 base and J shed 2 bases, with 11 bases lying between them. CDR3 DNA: TGTGCCAGCAGCTTAGTCGGGACTCGTCAAGAGACCCAGTACTTC. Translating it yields CASSLVGTRQETQYF.

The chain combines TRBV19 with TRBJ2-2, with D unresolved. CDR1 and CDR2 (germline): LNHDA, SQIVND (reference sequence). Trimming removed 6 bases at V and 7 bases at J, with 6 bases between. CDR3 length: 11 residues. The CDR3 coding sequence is TGTGCCAGTAGAAAGGACGGGGAGCTGTTTTTT. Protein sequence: CASRKDGELFF.